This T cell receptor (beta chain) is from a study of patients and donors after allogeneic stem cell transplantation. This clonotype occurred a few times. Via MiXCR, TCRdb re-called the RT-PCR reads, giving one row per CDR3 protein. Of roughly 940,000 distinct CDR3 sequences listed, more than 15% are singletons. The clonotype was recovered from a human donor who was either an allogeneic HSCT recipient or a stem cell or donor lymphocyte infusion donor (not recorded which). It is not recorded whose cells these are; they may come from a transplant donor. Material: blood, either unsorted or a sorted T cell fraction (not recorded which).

The CDR3 here is CASSGYGASVSDTQYF. The CDR3 coding sequence is TGTGCCAGCAGCGGATACGGCGCAAGCGTATCCGATACGCAGTATTTT. The genes are TRBV9 and TRBJ2-3; no clear D gene. Between the trimmed V and J ends, which lost 3 bases and 6 bases, there was a span of 20 bases. The CDR3 length is 16 residues. Germline CDR1 and CDR2: SGDLS and YYNGEE.